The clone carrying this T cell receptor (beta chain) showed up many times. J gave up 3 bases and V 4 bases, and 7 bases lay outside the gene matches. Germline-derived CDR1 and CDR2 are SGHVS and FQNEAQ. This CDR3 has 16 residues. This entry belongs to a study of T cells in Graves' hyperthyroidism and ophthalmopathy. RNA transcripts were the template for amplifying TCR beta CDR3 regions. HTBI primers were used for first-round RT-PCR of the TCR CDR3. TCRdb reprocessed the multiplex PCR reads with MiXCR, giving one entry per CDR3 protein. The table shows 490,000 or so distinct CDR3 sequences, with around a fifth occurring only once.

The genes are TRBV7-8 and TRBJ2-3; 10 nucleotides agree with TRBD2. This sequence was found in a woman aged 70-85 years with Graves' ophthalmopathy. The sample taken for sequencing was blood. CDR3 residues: CASSYPSGSGTDTQYF. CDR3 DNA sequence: TGTGCCAGCAGCTACCCTAGCGGGAGTGGGACAGATACGCAGTATTTT.